These 23 T cell receptor beta chains share one sample of origin, sequenced in a study of blood T cell repertoires in COVID-19. Generated by immunoSEQ multiplex PCR, the TCRdb table keeps only in-frame clones and is missing some. Of approximately 300,000 clones listed, around 80% are singletons. The sample consisted of peripheral blood. These receptors all come from a woman in her forties or fifties with acute or convalescent COVID-19.

This clone came up once. Here the CDR3 reads CASSLEGGYDGYTF. The CDR3, as DNA: TGTGCCAGCAGCTTAGAAGGGGGCTATGATGGCTACACCTTC. The V call is TRBV7-9, the J call TRBJ1-2, with 7 bases aligning to TRBD1. The CDR3 totals 14 residues. Germline loops: CDR1 SEHNR, CDR2 FQNEAQ (reference sequence). V lost 1 base and J lost 6; bases outside the gene matches: 5.

The V call is TRBV5-1, the J call TRBJ1-2; 10 positions match TRBD1. This CDR3 contains 15 residues. Germline V CDR1 and CDR2: SGHRS, YFSETQ. Trimming removed 4 bases from V and 3 bases from J; junction bases left unmatched: 6. The CDR3 spells CASSDGTGVDYGYTF. DNA of the CDR3: TGCGCCAGCAGCGATGGGACAGGGGTGGACTATGGCTACACCTTC.

The V gene is TRBV7-8, the J gene TRBJ2-1; 8 bases are shared with TRBD2. This CDR3 has 14 residues. Trimming removed 0 bases from V and 7 bases from J; junction bases left unmatched: 2. Germline CDR1 reads SGHVS; CDR2 reads FQNEAQ. The CDR3 reads CASSLAGTRNEQFF. DNA of the CDR3: TGTGCCAGCAGCTTAGCGGGGACTAGGAATGAGCAGTTCTTC. The whole variable domain, filled in from reference TRBV7-8 and TRBJ2-1, reads GAGVSQSPRYKVAKRGQDVALRCDPISGHVSLFWYQQALGQGPEFLTYFQNEAQLDKSGLPSDRFFAERPEGSVSTLKIQRTQQEDSAVYLCASSLAGTRNEQFFGPGTRLTVL.

The V and J genes are TRBV11-2 and TRBJ2-7; perhaps TRBD2 as D (5 bases). CDR1 SGHAT and CDR2 FQNNGV come from the germline V gene. V was cut by 0 bases and J by 6 bases, with 9 bases left in between. The CDR3 is 13 amino acids. The CDR3 is CASSLEVAREQYV. CDR3 DNA: TGTGCCAGCAGCTTAGAAGTAGCGCGCGAGCAGTACGTC.

V usage is TRBV10-3 and J usage is TRBJ2-7; 7 bases are shared with TRBD1. With 0 bases clipped from V and 0 bases from J, the junction kept 5 bases outside the gene matches. This CDR3 is 16 amino acids long. CDR1 and CDR2 from the germline V gene are ENHRY and SYGVKD. For the CDR3, the DNA is TGTGCCATCAGTGAGTCGAAGACAGGGATCTCCTACGAGCAGTACTTC. Its translation is CAISESKTGISYEQYF.

CDR3 coding DNA: TGTGCCAGCAGCTTAGCTTCGGGGATAGAGACCCAGTACTTC. Its translation is CASSLASGIETQYF. The V and J genes are TRBV7-9 and TRBJ2-5; a possible D gene is TRBD2 (5 bases). Per germline, CDR1 SEHNR and CDR2 FQNEAQ (reference sequence). The V gene lost 0 bases and the J gene lost 4 bases, with 9 bases spanning the gap. This CDR3 is built from 14 residues. The full variable domain, completed using reference TRBV7-9 and TRBJ2-5, is DTGVSQNPRHKITKRGQNVTFRCDPISEHNRLYWYRQTLGQGPEFLTYFQNEAQLEKSRLLSDRFSAERPKGSFSTLEIQRTEQGDSAMYLCASSLASGIETQYFGPGTRLLVL.

This clone was seen at least ten times. The CDR3 is CAWSSGLSTGELFF. The CDR3 region has the DNA TGTGCCTGGAGTTCAGGGTTGAGCACCGGGGAGCTGTTTTTT. J is TRBJ2-2 and V is TRBV30; possibly TRBD1 for D (5 bases). Germline loops: CDR1 GTSNPN, CDR2 SVGIG (reference sequence). V gave up 2 bases and J gave up 4 bases, with 11 bases separating them. CDR3 size: 14 residues.

The rearrangement links TRBV18 to TRBJ1-3; D unresolved. Trimming took 3 bases from V and 1 from J, leaving 7 bases between them. The CDR3 contains 14 residues. Germline assignment: CDR1 KGHSH and CDR2 LQKENI. DNA of the CDR3: TGTGCCAGCTCACCTGATCGGTCTGGAAACACCATATATTTT. It encodes CASSPDRSGNTIYF. Full variable domain (missing parts from reference TRBV18 and TRBJ1-3): NAGVMQNPRHLVRRRGQEARLRCSPMKGHSHVYWYRQLPEEGLKFMVYLQKENIIDESGMPKERFSAEFPKEGPSILRIQQVVRGDSAAYFCASSPDRSGNTIYFGEGSWLTVV.

For this clone: Other DNA sequences within the sample encode an identical CDR3. The rearrangement uses TRBV19 and TRBJ1-2; 8 nucleotides agree with TRBD1. There are 13 residues in the CDR3. The germline gives CDR1 LNHDA, CDR2 SQIVND (reference sequence). After removal of 4 bases from V and 8 bases from J, the junction contained 6 bases not matched to a gene. In nucleotides, the CDR3 is TGTGCCAGTAGTACCCGGACAGGGAGAGGCTACACCTTC. The encoded protein is CASSTRTGRGYTF.

The genes are TRBV6-5 and TRBJ2-1; no definite D call. This CDR3 spans 14 amino acids. The germline V and J ends were trimmed by 7 bases and 0 bases, with 10 bases remaining between them. Germline assignment: CDR1 MNHEY and CDR2 SVGAGI. The CDR3 protein is CASTARSSYNEQFF. In DNA form, the CDR3 reads TGTGCCAGCACTGCCCGGAGCTCCTACAATGAGCAGTTCTTC.

This clone was seen only a few times. The CDR3 DNA reads TGTGCCAGCAGCTTGGGGGCAGGGGACCAGCCCCAGCATTTT. Translating gives CASSLGAGDQPQHF. The chain links TRBV5-5 to TRBJ1-5; weak D call: TRBD1 (6 bases). V was shortened by 0 bases and J by 7 bases, with 11 bases between the two germline ends. The CDR3 extends over 14 amino acids. CDR1 is SGHKS and CDR2 is YYEKEE in the germline V gene (reference sequence).

CDR3 protein: CASGPPSVQEETQYF. The CDR3 nucleotides read TGTGCTAGTGGTCCTCCTAGCGTTCAAGAAGAGACCCAGTACTTC. The gene calls are TRBV12-5 and TRBJ2-5; TRBD2 is a possible D gene (6 bases). Trimming pared 5 bases from V and 3 bases from J, leaving 16 bases between. Looked up from germline, CDR1 is LGHNT and CDR2 is FRNRAP. This CDR3 has 15 amino acids.

This chain uses TRBV7-2 with TRBJ2-3; TRBD2 might be the D (5 bases). The germline V gene has CDR1 SGHTA and CDR2 FQGNSA. The CDR3 is 12 amino acids. Trimming left V 4 bases short and J 3 bases short, with 5 bases between. CDR3 in amino acids: CASSSGTDTQYF. The CDR3 DNA is TGTGCCAGCAGCTCGGGGACAGATACGCAGTATTTT. The full variable domain, with the rest looked up from reference TRBV7-2 and TRBJ2-3, is GAGVSQSPSNKVTEKGKDVELRCDPISGHTALYWYRQSLGQGLEFLIYFQGNSAPDKSGLPSDRFSAERTGGSVSTLTIQRTQQEDSAVYLCASSSGTDTQYFGPGTRLTVL.

This clone was recorded once. This rearrangement joins TRBV14 to TRBJ1-2; 11 positions match TRBD1. Looked up from germline, CDR1 is SGHDN and CDR2 is FVKESK. The CDR3 is 14 residues long. The junction had 3 bases not matched to a gene; V was cut back by 3 bases and J by 6 bases. CDR3 in amino acids: CASSQWTGGDGYTF. CDR3 DNA sequence: TGTGCCAGCAGCCAGTGGACAGGGGGCGATGGCTACACCTTC.

DNA of the CDR3: TGCGCCAGCAGCCCGGACAGGGTTGGGAGTGGCTACACCTTC. Protein sequence: CASSPDRVGSGYTF. V gene TRBV5-1 combines with J gene TRBJ1-2, with TRBD1 matching over 8 bases. J was trimmed by 7 bases and V by 4 bases; bases with no gene match: 9. The V gene's germline CDR1 is SGHRS and CDR2 YFSETQ. The CDR3 loop spans 14 amino acids.

Only one count was recorded for this clone. The chain employs TRBV11-2 and TRBJ2-1; weak D call: TRBD1 (6 bases). Germline assignment: CDR1 SGHAT and CDR2 FQNNGV. Trimming removed 4 bases from V and 8 bases from J, with 15 bases in between. The CDR3 runs 14 residues. CDR3 region: CASSSTGYGYEQFF. The CDR3 region has the DNA TGTGCCAGCAGCTCGACAGGTTACGGATATGAGCAGTTCTTC.

This sequence joins TRBV19 and TRBJ2-6; maybe TRBD2 (5 bases). Trimming shortened V by 6 bases and J by 0 bases, and 15 bases separated the two germline ends. The CDR3 covers 17 residues. Germline CDR1 reads LNHDA; CDR2 reads SQIVND (reference sequence). The CDR3 DNA follows: TGTGCCAGTAGACCCGTTTCCCGGGGCTCTGGGGCCAACGTCCTGACTTTC. It encodes CASRPVSRGSGANVLTF.

This clone was detected once. This rearrangement joins TRBV5-1 to TRBJ2-2; D might be TRBD1 (5 bases). Germline values: CDR1 SGHRS, CDR2 YFSETQ. V lost 1 base to trimming and J lost 5 bases, with 9 bases between them. This CDR3 comprises 14 residues. The CDR3 region is CASSLFRGTGELFF. The CDR3 coding sequence is TGCGCCAGCAGCTTGTTTAGGGGTACCGGGGAGCTGTTTTTT.

The CDR3 spells CASSPGQGIGYTF. The CDR3 nucleotides are TGTGCCAGCTCCCCAGGACAGGGGATTGGCTACACCTTC. The rearrangement joins TRBV18 to TRBJ1-2, with 9 nucleotides matching TRBD1. V shed 6 bases, J shed 7 bases, and the junction held 6 bases outside the gene matches. The CDR3 has 13 residues. Germline CDR1 KGHSH, CDR2 LQKENI.

The V and J genes are TRBV5-6 and TRBJ1-1; 8 bases agree with TRBD1. Germline CDR1 is SGHDT and CDR2 is YYEEEE. The CDR3 spans 13 residues. The V and J ends lost 4 bases and 3 bases, in that order; junction bases with no gene match: 2. This CDR3 reads CASSPTGDTEAFF. The DNA for the CDR3 is TGTGCCAGCAGCCCGACAGGGGACACTGAAGCTTTCTTT.

This CDR3 reads CASGQGNSPLHF. DNA of the CDR3: TGTGCCTCTGGACAGGGGAATTCACCCCTCCACTTT. The chain couples TRBV24-1 to TRBJ1-6, with TRBD1 matching over 9 bases. This CDR3 is 12 amino acids long. Germline CDR1 reads KGHDR; CDR2 reads SFDVKD. J was trimmed by 7 bases and V by 12 bases; bases with no gene match: 3.

The CDR3 protein is CASSHEQAPAFF. CDR3 nucleotides: TGTGCCAGCAGCCACGAACAGGCCCCAGCTTTCTTT. The chain recombines TRBV4-2 with TRBJ1-1, with TRBD1 as a possible D gene (5 bases). CDR3 length equals 12 residues. V lost 3 bases, J lost 10 bases, and 12 bases lay in between. CDR1 is LGHNA, CDR2 YNFKEQ, per germline.

The CDR3 protein is CASSQRPGLASSETQYF. Written as DNA, the CDR3 is TGCGCCAGCAGCCAACGGCCGGGACTAGCGTCATCTGAGACCCAGTACTTC. The chain recombines TRBV5-1 with TRBJ2-5, with 10 bases aligning to TRBD2. The CDR3 runs to 17 residues. The germline CDR1 and CDR2 sequences are SGHRS and YFSETQ. Trimming took 4 bases from V and 5 from J; bases not matched to a gene: 14.